This T cell receptor beta chain was sequenced in a study of shared clonotypes between healthy human individuals. Only in-frame clones appear in the TCRdb table, and some are missing; sequencing was by immunoSEQ multiplex PCR. The sample carries approximately 240,000 clones, 65% recorded once. This clone was counted a few times. Germline V gene sequence: CDR1 SQVTM, CDR2 ANQGSEA. The CDR3 runs 16 residues. Trimming removed 0 bases at V and 0 bases at J, with 12 bases between. The source is a man aged 30 to 45 in good health. The rearrangement joins TRBV29-1 to TRBJ2-1, with D maybe TRBD2 (5 bases). Sequenced sample: memory CD4+ T cells sorted from blood. The subset denotes: CD45RA-negative fraction. The CDR3 here is CSVEDHIASSYNEQFF. The CDR3 DNA reads TGCAGCGTTGAAGATCATATAGCGAGCTCCTACAATGAGCAGTTCTTC.